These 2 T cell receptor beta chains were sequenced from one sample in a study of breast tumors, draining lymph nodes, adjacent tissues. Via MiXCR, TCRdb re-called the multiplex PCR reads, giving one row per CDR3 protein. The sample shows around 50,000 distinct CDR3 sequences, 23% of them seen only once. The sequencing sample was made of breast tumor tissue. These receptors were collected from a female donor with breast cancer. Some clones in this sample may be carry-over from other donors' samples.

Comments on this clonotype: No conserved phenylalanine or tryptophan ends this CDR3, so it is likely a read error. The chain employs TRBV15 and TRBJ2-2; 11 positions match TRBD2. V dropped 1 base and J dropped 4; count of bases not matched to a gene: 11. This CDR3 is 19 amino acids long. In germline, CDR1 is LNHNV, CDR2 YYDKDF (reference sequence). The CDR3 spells CATSRVGSASGRITGELFL. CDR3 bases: TGTGCCACCAGCAGAGTTGGCTCGGCTAGCGGGAGGATCACCGGGGAGCTGTTTTTG.

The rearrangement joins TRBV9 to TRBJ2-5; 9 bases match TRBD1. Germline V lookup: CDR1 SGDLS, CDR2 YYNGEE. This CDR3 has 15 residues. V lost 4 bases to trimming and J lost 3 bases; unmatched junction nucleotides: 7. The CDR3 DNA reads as TGTGCCAGCAGCCCCCAAGGACAGGGGAAAGAGACCCAGTACTTC. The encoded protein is CASSPQGQGKETQYF.